Listed below are T cell receptor beta chains from one sample, sequenced in a study of identical twins. TCRdb reprocessed the 5' RACE reads with MiXCR, giving one entry per CDR3 protein. Counted here are 1.5 million to 2 million distinct CDR3 sequences, more than 30% occurring once; the ten biggest clones make up more than 0.25%. The material sequenced was cord blood. The receptors stem from a newborn girl in good health. The CDR3 runs from the conserved cysteine through the conserved F or W. The order of the fields is D gene, clone size, V gene, J gene, CDR3 DNA, CDR3 protein. D genes are given only for firm matches. Part of the rows lack a size; the others show once, few, many or a class for expanded clones.

D gene: .; clone size: .; V gene: TRBV20-1; J gene: TRBJ1-2; CDR3 DNA: TGCAGTACTACTCTCCTCCGGGGCTACACCTTC; CDR3 protein: CSTTLLRGYTF
D gene: TRBD2; clone size: .; V gene: TRBV24-1; J gene: TRBJ2-1; CDR3 DNA: TGTGCCACCAGTGATTCACAAAGAACTAGCGGGAGGGCCAATGAGCAGTTCTTC; CDR3 protein: CATSDSQRTSGRANEQFF
D gene: TRBD1; clone size: .; V gene: TRBV25-1; J gene: TRBJ2-7; CDR3 DNA: TGTGCCAGCAGTGAAAAAAAGACAGGGGGAGGCGAGCAGTACTTC; CDR3 protein: CASSEKKTGGGEQYF
D gene: .; clone size: .; V gene: TRBV19; J gene: TRBJ2-4; CDR3 DNA: TGTGCCAGTAGTGGCCGGGACCAAAGGGACATTCAGTACTTC; CDR3 protein: CASSGRDQRDIQYF
D gene: .; clone size: few; V gene: TRBV20-1; J gene: TRBJ2-4; CDR3 DNA: TGCAGTGCTAGGGAAAACATTCAGTACTTC; CDR3 protein: CSARENIQYF
D gene: .; clone size: few; V gene: TRBV5-1; J gene: TRBJ2-1; CDR3 DNA: TGCGCCAGCACGCTAGCGCAGTTCTTC; CDR3 protein: CASTLAQFF
D gene: .; clone size: few; V gene: TRBV28; J gene: TRBJ2-1; CDR3 DNA: TGTGCCAGCAGTTCGGGTCGGGTGGGGGGAAAAGGGCCGATAAGTGAGCAGTTCTTC; CDR3 protein: CASSSGRVGGKGPISEQFF
D gene: .; clone size: many; V gene: TRBV2; J gene: TRBJ2-1; CDR3 DNA: TGTGCCAGCAGTGAACAGTCTTCCTACAATGAGCAGTTCTTC; CDR3 protein: CASSEQSSYNEQFF
D gene: TRBD2; clone size: few; V gene: TRBV3-1; J gene: TRBJ2-2; CDR3 DNA: TGTGCCAGCAGCCGTTTAGCGGGAGCGAACACCGGGGAGCTGTTTTTT; CDR3 protein: CASSRLAGANTGELFF
D gene: .; clone size: .; V gene: TRBV29-1; J gene: TRBJ2-4; CDR3 DNA: TGCAGCGTTGAAACCCGACAGATAAATGAGCAGTACTTC; CDR3 protein: CSVETRQINEQYF
D gene: TRBD2; clone size: few; V gene: TRBV20-1; J gene: TRBJ2-1; CDR3 DNA: TGCAGTGCCCTCCGGACTAGCGGGAGAGATGAGCAGTTCTTC; CDR3 protein: CSALRTSGRDEQFF
D gene: .; clone size: .; V gene: TRBV6-5; J gene: TRBJ2-7; CDR3 DNA: TGTGCCAGCAGTTTAGGGAGGAAAACCTACGAGCAGTACTTC; CDR3 protein: CASSLGRKTYEQYF
D gene: TRBD1; clone size: .; V gene: TRBV6-2/TRBV6-3; J gene: TRBJ1-5; CDR3 DNA: TGTGCCAGCAGTTACAGCGGGACAGCTGGGAATCAGCCCCAGCATTTT; CDR3 protein: CASSYSGTAGNQPQHF
D gene: TRBD2; clone size: .; V gene: TRBV3-1; J gene: TRBJ2-1; CDR3 DNA: TGTGCCAGCAGCCAAGAAAGACTAGCGGGGGGCTCCTACAATGAGCAGTTCTTC; CDR3 protein: CASSQERLAGGSYNEQFF
D gene: .; clone size: few; V gene: TRBV2; J gene: TRBJ2-5; CDR3 DNA: TGTGCCAGCAGTGATCTTTTGGGGACCCAGTACTTC; CDR3 protein: CASSDLLGTQYF
D gene: TRBD2; clone size: few; V gene: TRBV20-1; J gene: TRBJ2-1; CDR3 DNA: TGCAGTGCACGACTAGCGGGATTTTACAATGAGCAGTTCTTC; CDR3 protein: CSARLAGFYNEQFF
D gene: .; clone size: .; V gene: TRBV20-1; J gene: TRBJ2-7; CDR3 DNA: TGCAGTGGGGGGGCAGGGGGCTACGAGCAGTACTTC; CDR3 protein: CSGGAGGYEQYF
D gene: TRBD1; clone size: once; V gene: TRBV5-1; J gene: TRBJ1-2; CDR3 DNA: TGCGCCAGCAGCGAGAAAGGACAGGGAGTATGGGGCTACACCTTC; CDR3 protein: CASSEKGQGVWGYTF
D gene: TRBD1; clone size: few; V gene: TRBV4-1; J gene: TRBJ2-7; CDR3 DNA: TGCGCCAGCAGGGGTGACAGGGGGGGATCCTACGAGCAGTACTTC; CDR3 protein: CASRGDRGGSYEQYF
D gene: .; clone size: few; V gene: TRBV28; J gene: TRBJ1-6; CDR3 DNA: TGTGCCAGCAGTTCCCGAACAGTGATTTCGCCCCTCCACTTT; CDR3 protein: CASSSRTVISPLHF
D gene: TRBD1; clone size: .; V gene: TRBV7-7; J gene: TRBJ2-1; CDR3 DNA: TGTGCTAGCAGCTTAGAGCCGACAGGGGTGGATGAGCAGTTCTTC; CDR3 protein: CASSLEPTGVDEQFF
D gene: TRBD1; clone size: .; V gene: TRBV5-1; J gene: TRBJ1-4; CDR3 DNA: TGCGCCAGCAGCCTCGCGACAGGGGGCACTGAAAAACTGTTTTTT; CDR3 protein: CASSLATGGTEKLFF
D gene: .; clone size: few; V gene: TRBV12-3/TRBV12-4; J gene: TRBJ1-2; CDR3 DNA: TGTGCCAGCAGTTTAGCGCACAGGGCTAACTATGGCTACACCTTC; CDR3 protein: CASSLAHRANYGYTF
D gene: .; clone size: few; V gene: TRBV6-2/TRBV6-3; J gene: TRBJ2-1; CDR3 DNA: TGTGCCAGCAGCCGGTGGCTAGCGAATGAGCAGTTCTTC; CDR3 protein: CASSRWLANEQFF
D gene: .; clone size: .; V gene: TRBV7-2; J gene: TRBJ1-1; CDR3 DNA: TGTGCCAGCAGCTTAGTTGAGGCAGGGAAAGCTGAAGCTTTCTTT; CDR3 protein: CASSLVEAGKAEAFF
D gene: .; clone size: few; V gene: TRBV10-3; J gene: TRBJ1-1; CDR3 DNA: TGTGCCATCAGGAACGGTTCCATGAACACTGAAGCTTTCTTT; CDR3 protein: CAIRNGSMNTEAFF
D gene: TRBD1; clone size: many; V gene: TRBV9; J gene: TRBJ2-1; CDR3 DNA: TGTGCCAGCAGCGTAGGGACAGGGGCCTACAATGAGCAGTTCTTC; CDR3 protein: CASSVGTGAYNEQFF
D gene: TRBD2; clone size: .; V gene: TRBV3-1; J gene: TRBJ2-1; CDR3 DNA: TGTGCCAGCAGCCAAGCGGGAGGAGCCAATGAGCAGTTCTTC; CDR3 protein: CASSQAGGANEQFF
D gene: .; clone size: .; V gene: TRBV12-3/TRBV12-4; J gene: TRBJ2-5; CDR3 DNA: TGTGCCAGCAGCCTTCAGTGGCGGGACGCGCAGTACTTC; CDR3 protein: CASSLQWRDAQYF
D gene: TRBD2; clone size: few; V gene: TRBV6-6; J gene: TRBJ2-1; CDR3 DNA: TGTGCCAGCAGTTATAAAGGACTAGCGGGAAATGAGCAGTTCTTC; CDR3 protein: CASSYKGLAGNEQFF
D gene: TRBD1; clone size: .; V gene: TRBV2; J gene: TRBJ2-1; CDR3 DNA: TGTGCCAGCAGGGGACAGGGCAATGAGCAGTTCTTC; CDR3 protein: CASRGQGNEQFF
D gene: TRBD2; clone size: many; V gene: TRBV4-2; J gene: TRBJ2-3; CDR3 DNA: TGTGCCAGCAGCCAAGAAGGACTAGAGAGCACAGATACGCAGTATTTT; CDR3 protein: CASSQEGLESTDTQYF
D gene: TRBD1; clone size: .; V gene: TRBV6-1; J gene: TRBJ2-7; CDR3 DNA: TGTGCCAGCAGTGTCGCGCCGGGACAGGGCTACGAGCAGTACTTC; CDR3 protein: CASSVAPGQGYEQYF
D gene: TRBD1; clone size: .; V gene: TRBV12-3/TRBV12-4; J gene: TRBJ2-1; CDR3 DNA: TGTGCCAGCAAGTCGGGGACAGCCTTATACCTTGGGCAGTTCTTC; CDR3 protein: CASKSGTALYLGQFF
D gene: .; clone size: many; V gene: TRBV7-2; J gene: TRBJ2-7; CDR3 DNA: TGTGCCAGCAGCTACTACCTCGACGAGCAGTACTTC; CDR3 protein: CASSYYLDEQYF
D gene: TRBD2; clone size: few; V gene: TRBV12-3/TRBV12-4; J gene: TRBJ2-3; CDR3 DNA: TGTGCCAGCTTGACTAGCGGGCTTCGCACAGATACGCAGTATTTT; CDR3 protein: CASLTSGLRTDTQYF
D gene: .; clone size: few; V gene: TRBV28; J gene: TRBJ1-5; CDR3 DNA: TGTGCCAGCAGTTTATCCTCGGGGCGGCAGCCCCAGCATTTT; CDR3 protein: CASSLSSGRQPQHF
D gene: .; clone size: .; V gene: TRBV7-2; J gene: TRBJ1-4; CDR3 DNA: TGTGCCAGCAGCTCCGGGGCTCTTAATGAAAAACTGTTTTTT; CDR3 protein: CASSSGALNEKLFF
D gene: .; clone size: few; V gene: TRBV20-1; J gene: TRBJ2-7; CDR3 DNA: TGCAGTGCTAGATCGGGCGCCGGGCGATACTACGAGCAGTACTTC; CDR3 protein: CSARSGAGRYYEQYF
D gene: .; clone size: few; V gene: TRBV11-2; J gene: TRBJ1-2; CDR3 DNA: TGTGCCAGCAGCTTAGATCGTTCAGATTATGGCTACACCTTC; CDR3 protein: CASSLDRSDYGYTF
D gene: TRBD1; clone size: .; V gene: TRBV12-3/TRBV12-4; J gene: TRBJ1-1; CDR3 DNA: TGTGCCAGCAGTCCCACGGGACAGACCATGAACGCTGAAGCTTTCTTT; CDR3 protein: CASSPTGQTMNAEAFF
D gene: TRBD2; clone size: many; V gene: TRBV4-2; J gene: TRBJ2-7; CDR3 DNA: TGTGCCAGCAGCCCCGGGACTAGCGGGGGGGCCTACGAGCAGTACTTC; CDR3 protein: CASSPGTSGGAYEQYF
D gene: .; clone size: .; V gene: TRBV12-3/TRBV12-4; J gene: TRBJ1-5; CDR3 DNA: TGTGCCAACAGATCCCACAGGGTGTTGACAGGAAATCAGCCCCAGCATTTT; CDR3 protein: CANRSHRVLTGNQPQHF
D gene: TRBD2; clone size: .; V gene: TRBV4-1; J gene: TRBJ2-7; CDR3 DNA: TGCGCCAGCAGCCAAGACGAGCGGGAGGGCCACGAGCAGTACTTC; CDR3 protein: CASSQDEREGHEQYF
D gene: TRBD2; clone size: few; V gene: TRBV3-1; J gene: TRBJ2-4; CDR3 DNA: TGTGCCAGCAGCCACGGGACTAGCGGGGGGGCCGCCAAAAACATTCAGTACTTC; CDR3 protein: CASSHGTSGGAAKNIQYF
D gene: TRBD2; clone size: few; V gene: TRBV3-1; J gene: TRBJ2-1; CDR3 DNA: TGTGCCAGCAGCCAGGGACCCCTAGCGGGAGCCTTCAATGAGCAGTTCTTC; CDR3 protein: CASSQGPLAGAFNEQFF
D gene: .; clone size: .; V gene: TRBV9; J gene: TRBJ1-5; CDR3 DNA: TGTGCCAGCAGCGTAGGTGGAGGGTATCAGCCCCAGCATTTT; CDR3 protein: CASSVGGGYQPQHF
D gene: .; clone size: few; V gene: TRBV28; J gene: TRBJ2-1; CDR3 DNA: TGTGCCAGCAGTTTACCCTATACGAGCTCCTACAATGAGCAGTTCTTC; CDR3 protein: CASSLPYTSSYNEQFF
D gene: .; clone size: .; V gene: TRBV28; J gene: TRBJ2-7; CDR3 DNA: TGTGCCAGCAGTTTCCAGGGCCGATCGACCTACGAGCAGTACTTC; CDR3 protein: CASSFQGRSTYEQYF
D gene: .; clone size: .; V gene: TRBV25-1; J gene: TRBJ2-7; CDR3 DNA: TGTGCCGCTAGAGGGGGTTTACCCTACAATGAGCAGTACTTC; CDR3 protein: CAARGGLPYNEQYF
D gene: .; clone size: .; V gene: TRBV11-2; J gene: TRBJ1-2; CDR3 DNA: TGTGCCAGCAGCTACCGGGACGCCCTATCTGGCTACACCTTC; CDR3 protein: CASSYRDALSGYTF
D gene: TRBD1; clone size: .; V gene: TRBV28; J gene: TRBJ2-5; CDR3 DNA: TGTGCCAGCAGTGTAGGACAGGGGAGAGAGACCCAGTACTTC; CDR3 protein: CASSVGQGRETQYF
D gene: .; clone size: few; V gene: TRBV20-1; J gene: TRBJ1-1; CDR3 DNA: TGCAGTGCTACGGCCAGACTGAACACTGAAGCTTTCTTT; CDR3 protein: CSATARLNTEAFF
D gene: TRBD1; clone size: .; V gene: TRBV12-3/TRBV12-4; J gene: TRBJ2-7; CDR3 DNA: TGTGCCAGCAGTTTAGGGGACAGTAGGGCCTACGAGCAGTACTTC; CDR3 protein: CASSLGDSRAYEQYF
D gene: .; clone size: .; V gene: TRBV7-2; J gene: TRBJ2-7; CDR3 DNA: TGTGCCAGCAGCCCTCACTCGAGATCCTACAATGAGCAGTACTTC; CDR3 protein: CASSPHSRSYNEQYF
D gene: TRBD2; clone size: .; V gene: TRBV9; J gene: TRBJ2-5; CDR3 DNA: TGTGCCAGCAGCGTAGATAGCGGGGACGCCCAGTACTTC; CDR3 protein: CASSVDSGDAQYF
D gene: .; clone size: few; V gene: TRBV5-1; J gene: TRBJ2-7; CDR3 DNA: TGCGCCAGCAGCTTGGAAGGGCCAAAGGACGAGCAGTACTTC; CDR3 protein: CASSLEGPKDEQYF
D gene: TRBD2; clone size: .; V gene: TRBV2; J gene: TRBJ2-2; CDR3 DNA: TGTGCCAGTCGGGGACTAGTGAACACCGGGGAGCTGTTTTTT; CDR3 protein: CASRGLVNTGELFF
D gene: .; clone size: few; V gene: TRBV6-5; J gene: TRBJ2-3; CDR3 DNA: TGTGCCAGCAGTTACGGTGGTGGGTACACAGATACGCAGTATTTT; CDR3 protein: CASSYGGGYTDTQYF